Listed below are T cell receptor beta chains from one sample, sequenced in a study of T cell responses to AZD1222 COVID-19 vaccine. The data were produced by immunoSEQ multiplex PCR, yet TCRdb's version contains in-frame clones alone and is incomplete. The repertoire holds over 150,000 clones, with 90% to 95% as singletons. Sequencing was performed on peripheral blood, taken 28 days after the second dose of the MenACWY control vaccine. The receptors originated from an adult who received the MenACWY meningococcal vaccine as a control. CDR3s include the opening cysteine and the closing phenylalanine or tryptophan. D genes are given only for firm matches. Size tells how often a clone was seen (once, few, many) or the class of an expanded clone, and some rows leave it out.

CDR3 DNA: TGCGCCAGCAGCTTTCTTAGCGGGGGTAGGAACACCGGGGAGCTGTTTTTT
CDR3 protein: CASSFLSGGRNTGELFF
V gene: TRBV5-1
clone size: NA
J gene: TRBJ2-2
CDR3 length: 17
D gene: TRBD2

CDR3 DNA: TGTGCCAGCAGCCCGGGACCCGGGGAGCTGTTTTTT
CDR3 protein: CASSPGPGELFF
V gene: TRBV14
clone size: once
J gene: TRBJ2-2
CDR3 length: 12
D gene: NA

CDR3 DNA: TGTGCCAGCAGCCAAGTAGGGGTTTATAGCTACACCTTC
CDR3 protein: CASSQVGVYSYTF
V gene: TRBV4-2
clone size: NA
J gene: TRBJ1-2
CDR3 length: 13
D gene: NA

CDR3 DNA: TGCGCCAGCAGCTCGGACAGTCCCAATCAGCCCCAGCATTTT
CDR3 protein: CASSSDSPNQPQHF
V gene: TRBV5-1
clone size: NA
J gene: TRBJ1-5
CDR3 length: 14
D gene: NA

CDR3 DNA: TGTGCCAGCAGTTCCGACGGAACGAACACTGAAGCTTTCTTT
CDR3 protein: CASSSDGTNTEAFF
V gene: TRBV27
clone size: NA
J gene: TRBJ1-1
CDR3 length: 14
D gene: NA

CDR3 DNA: TGTGCCAGCACCGGGACAGTGAACACCATATATTTT
CDR3 protein: CASTGTVNTIYF
V gene: TRBV28
clone size: NA
J gene: TRBJ1-3
CDR3 length: 12
D gene: TRBD1

CDR3 DNA: TGTGCCAGCAGGTACCCGGGGGGTACGCAGTATTTT
CDR3 protein: CASRYPGGTQYF
V gene: TRBV6-2/TRBV6-3
clone size: NA
J gene: TRBJ2-3
CDR3 length: 12
D gene: TRBD2

CDR3 DNA: TGTGCCAGCTCCGGGGCACAGGGGAGGGCTGAAGCTTTCTTT
CDR3 protein: CASSGAQGRAEAFF
V gene: TRBV18
clone size: NA
J gene: TRBJ1-1
CDR3 length: 14
D gene: TRBD1

CDR3 DNA: TGTGCCATCAGCCTGGGCCGGACGGGACCCCTTGGCACTGAAGCTTTCTTT
CDR3 protein: CAISLGRTGPLGTEAFF
V gene: TRBV10-3
clone size: NA
J gene: TRBJ1-1
CDR3 length: 17
D gene: NA

CDR3 DNA: TGTGCCAGTAGTAGACCTAGCGGGGGCTACAATGAGCAGTTCTTC
CDR3 protein: CASSRPSGGYNEQFF
V gene: TRBV19
clone size: NA
J gene: TRBJ2-1
CDR3 length: 15
D gene: TRBD2

CDR3 DNA: TGTGCCAGCAGTTCCGGACAGAGTTCCTACAATGAGCAGTTCTTC
CDR3 protein: CASSSGQSSYNEQFF
V gene: TRBV28
clone size: NA
J gene: TRBJ2-1
CDR3 length: 15
D gene: NA

CDR3 DNA: TGTGCCAGCAGCCAAGATCTCGGGTCTAGCGATGATACGCAGTATTTT
CDR3 protein: CASSQDLGSSDDTQYF
V gene: TRBV3-1/TRBV3-2
clone size: NA
J gene: TRBJ2-3
CDR3 length: 16
D gene: NA

CDR3 DNA: TGCGCCAGCACGGTACAGGGGGCTTCGACTGAAGCTTTCTTT
CDR3 protein: CASTVQGASTEAFF
V gene: TRBV5-1
clone size: NA
J gene: TRBJ1-1
CDR3 length: 14
D gene: TRBD1

CDR3 DNA: TGCGCCAGCAGGGCCCTTTGGGCGCGGCTGAACACTGAAGCTTTCTTT
CDR3 protein: CASRALWARLNTEAFF
V gene: TRBV5-1
clone size: few
J gene: TRBJ1-1
CDR3 length: 16
D gene: NA

CDR3 DNA: TGTGCCAGCAGCTTAACAGGGGGAAGCTACGAGCAGTACTTC
CDR3 protein: CASSLTGGSYEQYF
V gene: TRBV7-9
clone size: NA
J gene: TRBJ2-7
CDR3 length: 14
D gene: TRBD1

CDR3 DNA: TGCGCCAGCAGCTTGGTGGGTTCCGGGGAGCTGTTTTTT
CDR3 protein: CASSLVGSGELFF
V gene: TRBV5-1
clone size: NA
J gene: TRBJ2-2
CDR3 length: 13
D gene: NA

CDR3 DNA: TGTGCCAGCAGCCTCATAGGGGGGGATATTCAGCCCCAGCATTTT
CDR3 protein: CASSLIGGDIQPQHF
V gene: TRBV7-2
clone size: NA
J gene: TRBJ1-5
CDR3 length: 15
D gene: NA

CDR3 DNA: TGCAGCGTTGAACGGGTGTGGGATGAGCAGTTCTTC
CDR3 protein: CSVERVWDEQFF
V gene: TRBV29-1
clone size: NA
J gene: TRBJ2-1
CDR3 length: 12
D gene: NA

CDR3 DNA: TGTGCCAGCAGTTTCGGGGACGCCTATGGCTACACCTTC
CDR3 protein: CASSFGDAYGYTF
V gene: TRBV12-3/TRBV12-4
clone size: once
J gene: TRBJ1-2
CDR3 length: 13
D gene: NA

CDR3 DNA: TGTGCCAGCAGTTTAGCGCGGGGGGGTCGAGCTTTCTTT
CDR3 protein: CASSLARGGRAFF
V gene: TRBV12-3/TRBV12-4
clone size: NA
J gene: TRBJ1-1
CDR3 length: 13
D gene: NA

CDR3 DNA: TGTGCCAGCAGTCTACAGCTAGCTAATGAAAAACTGTTTTTT
CDR3 protein: CASSLQLANEKLFF
V gene: TRBV2
clone size: NA
J gene: TRBJ1-4
CDR3 length: 14
D gene: NA

CDR3 DNA: TGCGCCAGCAGCATACAGGGGGCGTATGCTAATGAAAAACTGTTTTTT
CDR3 protein: CASSIQGAYANEKLFF
V gene: TRBV5-1
clone size: NA
J gene: TRBJ1-4
CDR3 length: 16
D gene: TRBD1

CDR3 DNA: TGCAGTGCGCGACAGTCCACTGAAGCTTTCTTT
CDR3 protein: CSARQSTEAFF
V gene: TRBV20-1
clone size: NA
J gene: TRBJ1-1
CDR3 length: 11
D gene: NA

CDR3 DNA: TGTGCCAGCAGCTTACAACGGCGCACCACTGAAGCTTTCTTT
CDR3 protein: CASSLQRRTTEAFF
V gene: TRBV6-5
clone size: once
J gene: TRBJ1-1
CDR3 length: 14
D gene: NA

CDR3 DNA: TGTGCCAGCAGCTGCCCAGGGTTTAGCAATCAGCCCCAGCATTTT
CDR3 protein: CASSCPGFSNQPQHF
V gene: TRBV7-3
clone size: NA
J gene: TRBJ1-5
CDR3 length: 15
D gene: NA

CDR3 DNA: TGTGCCAGCAGTTTTATGGGGGGCGAGCAGTACTTC
CDR3 protein: CASSFMGGEQYF
V gene: TRBV27
clone size: NA
J gene: TRBJ2-7
CDR3 length: 12
D gene: NA

CDR3 DNA: TGCGCCAGTAAAGCTCCGGGGGTGCAGACTGAAGCTTTCTTT
CDR3 protein: CASKAPGVQTEAFF
V gene: TRBV5-1
clone size: NA
J gene: TRBJ1-1
CDR3 length: 14
D gene: NA

CDR3 DNA: TGCGCCAGCAGCTTAGGGTGGGGAAGGGTAAACACTGAAGCTTTCTTT
CDR3 protein: CASSLGWGRVNTEAFF
V gene: TRBV5-1
clone size: NA
J gene: TRBJ1-1
CDR3 length: 16
D gene: NA

CDR3 DNA: TGTGCCAGCACCACAGGGTGGACTGAAGCTTTCTTT
CDR3 protein: CASTTGWTEAFF
V gene: TRBV12-3/TRBV12-4
clone size: NA
J gene: TRBJ1-1
CDR3 length: 12
D gene: NA

CDR3 DNA: TGTGCCAGTAGTGAAATTACTCAGCCCCAGCATTTT
CDR3 protein: CASSEITQPQHF
V gene: TRBV19
clone size: NA
J gene: TRBJ1-5
CDR3 length: 12
D gene: NA

CDR3 DNA: TGTGCCAGCAGCCTCGGTGGGGGATCTGGGGCCAACGTCCTGACTTTC
CDR3 protein: CASSLGGGSGANVLTF
V gene: TRBV11-1
clone size: NA
J gene: TRBJ2-6
CDR3 length: 16
D gene: NA

CDR3 DNA: TGTGCCTGGGGGTATCTTGGGCGACTGTTTTTT
CDR3 protein: CAWGYLGRLFF
V gene: TRBV30
clone size: NA
J gene: TRBJ1-4
CDR3 length: 11
D gene: NA

CDR3 DNA: TGTGCCAGCAGTATAGGGACTAGCGGCACAGATACGCAGTATTTT
CDR3 protein: CASSIGTSGTDTQYF
V gene: TRBV6-5
clone size: NA
J gene: TRBJ2-3
CDR3 length: 15
D gene: TRBD2

CDR3 DNA: TGTGCCAGCGCGGGGGACAGCAAAGAGACCCAGTACTTC
CDR3 protein: CASAGDSKETQYF
V gene: TRBV2
clone size: NA
J gene: TRBJ2-5
CDR3 length: 13
D gene: NA

CDR3 DNA: TGTGCCAGCTCGCGGCAGGCTCCCACCCCAGCTAACTATGGCTACACCTTC
CDR3 protein: CASSRQAPTPANYGYTF
V gene: TRBV18
clone size: NA
J gene: TRBJ1-2
CDR3 length: 17
D gene: NA

CDR3 DNA: TGCGCCAGCAGCCGGATAACAGGGGGCTACACTGAAGCTTTCTTT
CDR3 protein: CASSRITGGYTEAFF
V gene: TRBV5-1
clone size: NA
J gene: TRBJ1-1
CDR3 length: 15
D gene: TRBD1

CDR3 DNA: TGTGCCAGCAGTTACGCGTGGGGGAACACTGAAGCTTTCTTT
CDR3 protein: CASSYAWGNTEAFF
V gene: TRBV6-2/TRBV6-3
clone size: NA
J gene: TRBJ1-1
CDR3 length: 14
D gene: NA

CDR3 DNA: TGTGCCAGCAGCTTTTTCTCGGAAGGGGAGCTGTTTTTT
CDR3 protein: CASSFFSEGELFF
V gene: TRBV7-3
clone size: NA
J gene: TRBJ2-2
CDR3 length: 13
D gene: NA

CDR3 DNA: TGTGCCAGCAGTTACTCGAGGGGAGCTGAAGCTTTCTTT
CDR3 protein: CASSYSRGAEAFF
V gene: TRBV6-5
clone size: NA
J gene: TRBJ1-1
CDR3 length: 13
D gene: NA

CDR3 DNA: TGTGCCAGCAGCGCACTCAGAGACTCACCCCTCCACTTT
CDR3 protein: CASSALRDSPLHF
V gene: TRBV9
clone size: NA
J gene: TRBJ1-6
CDR3 length: 13
D gene: NA

CDR3 DNA: TGCGCCAGCAGCTTGGACGTGCGGGGGGGCATATACGAGCAGTACTTC
CDR3 protein: CASSLDVRGGIYEQYF
V gene: TRBV5-1
clone size: NA
J gene: TRBJ2-7
CDR3 length: 16
D gene: TRBD2

CDR3 DNA: TGTGCCAGCTCACCTAGGGGGGATGGCTACACCTTC
CDR3 protein: CASSPRGDGYTF
V gene: TRBV18
clone size: NA
J gene: TRBJ1-2
CDR3 length: 12
D gene: NA

CDR3 DNA: TGTGCCAGCAGCTTGTGGCAGGACGGCGAGCAGTACTTC
CDR3 protein: CASSLWQDGEQYF
V gene: TRBV7-8
clone size: NA
J gene: TRBJ2-7
CDR3 length: 13
D gene: NA

CDR3 DNA: TGTGCCAGCAGTGCCTACAATGAGCAGTTCTTC
CDR3 protein: CASSAYNEQFF
V gene: TRBV2
clone size: few
J gene: TRBJ2-1
CDR3 length: 11
D gene: NA

CDR3 DNA: TGTGCCACCAGTGATTCGACCAGAGGGGCATCTGAAGCTTTCTTT
CDR3 protein: CATSDSTRGASEAFF
V gene: TRBV24-1
clone size: once
J gene: TRBJ1-1
CDR3 length: 15
D gene: NA

CDR3 DNA: TGTGCCAGCAGTCTTCAAGACAGGGGTGGCTACACCTTC
CDR3 protein: CASSLQDRGGYTF
V gene: TRBV6-5
clone size: once
J gene: TRBJ1-2
CDR3 length: 13
D gene: TRBD1

CDR3 DNA: TGTGCCAGCTCACCAGGAGAGACCCAGTACTTC
CDR3 protein: CASSPGETQYF
V gene: TRBV18
clone size: NA
J gene: TRBJ2-5
CDR3 length: 11
D gene: NA

CDR3 DNA: TGTGCCAGCAGTGAAGCGCCTGGGGGGAGTAAGCAGTACTTC
CDR3 protein: CASSEAPGGSKQYF
V gene: TRBV6-1
clone size: NA
J gene: TRBJ2-7
CDR3 length: 14
D gene: NA